The 27 T cell receptor beta chains below all came from one sample that was sequenced in a study of beta chain features in type 1 diabetes. Study results and limitations: Shortening of TCRB CDR3s, moderate but significant, appeared in all four CD4+ subsets of Type 1 diabetes patients.

Their antigens remain unidentified. The investigators reverse transcribed all of the isolated RNA, so they sequenced expressed TCRB transcripts. Clones were read by immunoSEQ multiplex PCR, and TCRdb kept only the in-frame ones, dropping some. The profile shows over 40,000 clones, roughly 70% of them singletons. The sequencing input was Tregs from blood. The receptor source for this set is a woman in her late teens or twenties with type 1 diabetes.

The CDR3 sequence is CASSRGTGLGKLDTQYF. The CDR3 DNA reads TGCGCCAGCAGTCGAGGCACAGGGTTGGGGAAATTAGATACGCAGTATTTT. The V call is TRBV23-1, the J call TRBJ2-3; maybe TRBD1 (6 bases). TRBV23-1 counts as an open reading frame of uncertain function. CDR3 length equals 17 residues. The V end lost 4 bases, the J end lost 5 bases, and 22 bases lay between the germline ends.

The sample holds a few counts of this clone. The chain combines TRBV6-5 with TRBJ2-1; D might be TRBD2 (5 bases). CDR1 MNHEY and CDR2 SVGAGI come from the germline V gene. This CDR3 comprises 13 residues. V was trimmed by 10 bases and J by 6 bases, leaving 16 bases between them. CDR3 sequence: CATLGIAGNEQFF. The CDR3 bases are TGTGCCACCCTCGGGATAGCTGGCAATGAGCAGTTCTTC.

This clone appeared once. The V gene is TRBV30, the J gene TRBJ2-3, with TRBD2 matching 7 bases. Per germline, CDR1 GTSNPN and CDR2 SVGIG (reference sequence). V trimming: 0 bases; J trimming: 2 bases; junction bases outside the gene matches: 5. The CDR3 sequence is 15 residues long. CDR3 amino acids: CAWSVSLADTDTQYF. The CDR3 coding sequence is TGTGCCTGGAGTGTATCTCTAGCGGACACAGATACGCAGTATTTT.

The chain carries TRBV25-1 and TRBJ1-5; D remains ambiguous. This CDR3 is 13 amino acids long. Germline CDR1 MGHDK, CDR2 SYGVNS. V gave up 6 bases and J gave up 3 bases, with 9 bases separating them. CDR3 in amino acids: CASRGGSNQPQHF. CDR3 DNA: TGTGCCAGCAGGGGAGGGTCCAATCAGCCCCAGCATTTT.

This chain uses TRBV30 with TRBJ2-5; 8 nucleotides align to TRBD1. CDR3 length: 15 amino acids. The V gene end was trimmed by 7 bases and the J gene end by 5 bases; junction bases not matched to a gene: 15. Germline CDR1 is GTSNPN and CDR2 is SVGIG (reference sequence). The CDR3 region is CAFQAQGAVGETQYF. In nucleotides, the CDR3 is TGTGCCTTTCAGGCGCAGGGGGCTGTCGGGGAGACCCAGTACTTC.

For the CDR3, the DNA is TGTGCCAGCAGCTCACAGGGGGCTGCAGCACCCCTCCACTTT. As protein: CASSSQGAAAPLHF. This rearrangement joins TRBV7-2 to TRBJ1-6, with TRBD1 matching over 9 bases. V trimming: 4 bases; J trimming: 11 bases; junction bases outside the gene matches: 6. This CDR3 comprises 14 residues. Germline-derived CDR1 and CDR2 are SGHTA and FQGNSA.

This clone was counted a few times. This chain joins TRBV7-2 and TRBJ2-7, with 7 positions matching TRBD2. Germline V gene lookup returns CDR1 SGHTA and CDR2 FQGNSA. The V and J ends lost 3 bases and 6 bases, in that order; junction bases with no gene match: 8. The CDR3 spans 14 residues. CDR3 bases: TGTGCCAGCAGCTTTCAGCGGGATAGTGTCGAGCAGTACTTC. As protein: CASSFQRDSVEQYF.

This clone was observed a handful of times. The chain couples TRBV9 to TRBJ2-1; 10 bases align to TRBD2. There are 16 residues in the CDR3. Germline V gives CDR1 SGDLS, CDR2 YYNGEE. Trimming took 1 base from V and 5 from J; bases not matched to a gene: 6. CDR3 bases: TGTGCCAGCAGCGTAAGCGGGAGGGCTCCCAACAATGAGCAGTTCTTC. It yields the protein CASSVSGRAPNNEQFF.

This clone occurred a few times. CDR3 loop: CASSLLRGAGGNTEAFF. Here the CDR3 DNA reads TGTGCCAGCAGCTTACTCCGGGGCGCGGGAGGGAACACTGAAGCTTTCTTT. The chain couples TRBV5-8 to TRBJ1-1, with D possibly TRBD1 on 5 matching bases. Germline V gene sequence: CDR1 SGHTS, CDR2 YDEGEE. CDR3 size: 17 residues. V lost 2 bases to trimming and J lost 1 base, with 18 bases between them.

The V call is TRBV19, the J call TRBJ2-7; TRBD1 aligns across 9 bases. The germline CDR1 and CDR2 sequences are LNHDA and SQIVND (reference sequence). The CDR3 loop spans 11 amino acids. Trimming removed 10 bases from V and 6 bases from J; junction bases left unmatched: 4. CDR3 sequence (DNA): TGTGCCACGTCGGACAGGGGCGAGCAGTACTTC. Translation: CATSDRGEQYF.

V gene TRBV5-5 combines with J gene TRBJ2-5; tentatively, D is TRBD2 (6 bases). The germline gives CDR1 SGHKS, CDR2 YYEKEE (reference sequence). There are 13 residues in the CDR3. The V end lost 4 bases, the J end lost 4 bases, and 11 bases lay between the germline ends. The CDR3: CASSRLGGETQYF. As DNA, the CDR3 is TGTGCCAGCAGCCGACTGGGAGGAGAGACCCAGTACTTC.

V is TRBV7-3 and J is TRBJ1-1; D uncertain. The CDR3 has 15 amino acids. CDR1 SGHTA and CDR2 FQGTGA come from the germline V gene. V lost 5 bases, J lost 0 bases, and 13 bases lay in between. The CDR3 here is CASSLAPGLNTEAFF. In nucleotides, the CDR3 is TGTGCCAGCAGCCTGGCCCCAGGCCTGAACACTGAAGCTTTCTTT.

V gene TRBV14 combines with J gene TRBJ2-7, with D tentatively TRBD1 (5 bases). Germline CDR1 reads SGHDN; CDR2 reads FVKESK. There are 15 residues in the CDR3. V shed 0 bases and J shed 4 bases, with 13 bases lying between them. CDR3 in amino acids: CASSQELQATYEQYF. CDR3 sequence (DNA): TGTGCCAGCAGCCAAGAACTACAGGCTACTTACGAGCAGTACTTC.

The chain employs TRBV19 and TRBJ2-4; D possibly corresponds to TRBD2 (6 bases). Trimming left V 4 bases short and J 9 bases short, with 16 bases between. This CDR3 has 14 amino acids. Germline CDR1 reads LNHDA; CDR2 reads SQIVND (reference sequence). CDR3 amino acids: CASSRAGGGSIQYF. In DNA, the CDR3 is TGTGCCAGTAGTAGGGCCGGGGGAGGAAGCATTCAGTACTTC.

The chain links TRBV28 to TRBJ2-3, with TRBD2 matching over 8 bases. V lost 8 bases to trimming and J lost 2 bases; unmatched junction nucleotides: 12. Germline values: CDR1 MDHEN, CDR2 SYDVKM. This CDR3 spans 16 amino acids. Here the CDR3 DNA reads TGTGCCAGCTCTATCCTGCCGGGAGGGATCACAGATACGCAGTATTTT. It translates to CASSILPGGITDTQYF.

The chain combines TRBV5-1 with TRBJ2-5; 12 bases agree with TRBD2. The V and J ends lost 1 base and 6 bases, in that order; junction bases with no gene match: 1. The CDR3 is 14 residues long. Germline V gene sequence: CDR1 SGHRS, CDR2 YFSETQ. CDR3 DNA sequence: TGCGCCAGCAGCTTGACTAGCGGGGGGAAGACCCAGTACTTC. This encodes CASSLTSGGKTQYF.

V is TRBV5-4 and J is TRBJ2-1; perhaps TRBD1 as D (5 bases). The germline V gene encodes CDR1 SGHNT and CDR2 YYREEE (reference sequence). The V gene lost 2 bases and the J gene lost 10 bases, with 7 bases spanning the gap. The CDR3 sequence is 11 residues long. CDR3 residues: CASSLGVEQFF. The CDR3 DNA sequence: TGTGCCAGCAGCTTAGGGGTAGAGCAGTTCTTC.

The chain couples TRBV27 to TRBJ1-6, with 11 bases aligning to TRBD1. The germline CDR1 and CDR2 sequences are MNHEY and SMNVEV (reference sequence). Trimming removed 5 bases from V and 9 bases from J; junction bases left unmatched: 6. The CDR3 is 15 residues long. The DNA for the CDR3 is TGTGCCAGCAGTCCAGGGACAGGGGGAGGTTCACCCCTCCACTTT. Protein: CASSPGTGGGSPLHF.

The chain has TRBV18 and TRBJ2-6; D is perhaps TRBD2 (5 bases). V shed 2 bases and J shed 4 bases, with 21 bases lying between them. This CDR3 region has 19 residues. Germline V lookup: CDR1 KGHSH, CDR2 LQKENI. The CDR3 region has the DNA TGTGCCAGCTCACCAAAAGAACAGCCCCCGGGGTGGGGGGCCAACGTCCTGACTTTC. It specifies CASSPKEQPPGWGANVLTF.

This clone has more than one count but fewer than ten. The chain combines TRBV7-3 with TRBJ2-1, with 13 positions matching TRBD2. The CDR3 has 16 residues. The V gene's germline CDR1 is SGHTA and CDR2 FQGTGA. The V segment lost 3 bases and the J segment 10 bases; nucleotides outside the gene matches: 9. CDR3 sequence reads: CASSFLGLAGAREQFF. CDR3 nucleotide sequence: TGTGCCAGCAGCTTCCTCGGACTAGCGGGAGCTAGAGAGCAGTTCTTC. The full variable domain, in which reference TRBV7-3 and TRBJ2-1 provide the parts outside the CDR3, is GAGVSQTPSNKVTEKGKYVELRCDPISGHTALYWYRQSLGQGPEFLIYFQGTGAADDSGLPNDRFFAVRPEGSVSTLKIQRTERGDSAVYLCASSFLGLAGAREQFFGPGTRLTVL.

The CDR3 coding sequence is TGTGCCAGCAGCTTAGCGGGACTCCTAACCTACGAGCAGTACTTC. Its translation is CASSLAGLLTYEQYF. This chain uses TRBV7-2 with TRBJ2-7, with a weak D call TRBD2 (6 bases). V was shortened by 0 bases and J by 2 bases, with 11 bases between the two germline ends. The CDR3 runs 15 residues. Germline V CDR1 and CDR2: SGHTA, FQGNSA.

The CDR3 is CSVRREAHEQFF. The CDR3 DNA follows: TGCAGCGTTAGGCGGGAGGCGCATGAGCAGTTCTTC. V gene TRBV29-1 combines with J gene TRBJ2-1; 8 positions agree with TRBD2. Germline V CDR1 and CDR2: SQVTM, ANQGSEA. This CDR3 is built from 12 residues. V lost 5 bases, J lost 8 bases, and 5 bases stayed unmatched.

The chain links TRBV5-1 to TRBJ2-7, with 12 bases aligning to TRBD2. J gave up 4 bases and V 2 bases, and 10 bases lay outside the gene matches. In germline, CDR1 is SGHRS, CDR2 YFSETQ. This CDR3 contains 17 residues. DNA of the CDR3: TGCGCCAGCAGCTTTCGGGCTAGCGGGAGGGCAAGGTACGAGCAGTACTTC. It codes for CASSFRASGRARYEQYF. The whole variable domain, remainder taken from reference TRBV5-1 and TRBJ2-7, is KAGVTQTPRYLIKTRGQQVTLSCSPISGHRSVSWYQQTPGQGLQFLFEYFSETQRNKGNFPGRFSGRQFSNSRSEMNVSTLELGDSALYLCASSFRASGRARYEQYFGPGTRLTVT.

V usage is TRBV25-1 and J usage is TRBJ2-7, with 8 nucleotides matching TRBD2. Trimming at V came to 6 bases and at J to 2 bases, leaving 6 bases not matched to a gene. CDR3 length: 14 residues. Germline-derived CDR1 and CDR2 are MGHDK and SYGVNS. DNA for the CDR3: TGTGCCAGCAGACGGGGGGGGGTTACCTACGAGCAGTACTTC. Translated: CASRRGGVTYEQYF.

The chain couples TRBV25-1 to TRBJ1-1; the match to TRBD1 covers 7 bases. This CDR3 is 13 amino acids long. Germline CDR1 reads MGHDK; CDR2 reads SYGVNS. V shed 4 bases, J shed 9 bases, and the junction held 8 bases outside the gene matches. CDR3 loop: CASSGAGGGKAFF. CDR3 nucleotides: TGTGCCAGCAGTGGGGCAGGGGGAGGAAAAGCTTTCTTT.

The gene calls are TRBV30 and TRBJ2-7; 11 bases agree with TRBD2. After removal of 4 bases from V and 3 bases from J, the junction contained 5 bases not matched to a gene. The CDR3 is 14 residues long. The germline V gene encodes CDR1 GTSNPN and CDR2 SVGIG (reference sequence). Here the CDR3 reads CAWTPSGRIYEQYF. CDR3 DNA sequence: TGTGCCTGGACCCCTAGCGGGAGGATCTACGAGCAGTACTTC.

The chain uses TRBV5-6 and TRBJ1-5, with D maybe TRBD1 (6 bases). The germline CDR1 and CDR2 sequences are SGHDT and YYEEEE. V gave up 5 bases and J gave up 2 bases, with 11 bases separating them. The CDR3 extends over 14 amino acids. The CDR3 region is CASSHSGGNQPQHF. In DNA form, the CDR3 reads TGTGCCAGCAGTCATTCAGGGGGCAATCAGCCCCAGCATTTT.